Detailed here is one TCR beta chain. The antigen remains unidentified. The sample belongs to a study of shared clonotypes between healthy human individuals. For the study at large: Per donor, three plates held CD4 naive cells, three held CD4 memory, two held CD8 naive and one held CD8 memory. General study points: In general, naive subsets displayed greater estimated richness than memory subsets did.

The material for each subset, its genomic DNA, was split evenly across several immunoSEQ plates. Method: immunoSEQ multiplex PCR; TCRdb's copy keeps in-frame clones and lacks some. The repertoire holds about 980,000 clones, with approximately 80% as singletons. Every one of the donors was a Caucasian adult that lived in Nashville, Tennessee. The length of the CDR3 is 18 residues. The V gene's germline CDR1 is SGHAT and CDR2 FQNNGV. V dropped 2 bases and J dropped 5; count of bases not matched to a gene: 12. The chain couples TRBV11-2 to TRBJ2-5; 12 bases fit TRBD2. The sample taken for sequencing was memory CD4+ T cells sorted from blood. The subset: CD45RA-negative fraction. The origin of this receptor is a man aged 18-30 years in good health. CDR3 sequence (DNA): TGTGCCAGCAGCTTAATGTCTAGCGGGAGGGCGTCTTCCGAGACCCAGTACTTC. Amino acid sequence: CASSLMSSGRASSETQYF.